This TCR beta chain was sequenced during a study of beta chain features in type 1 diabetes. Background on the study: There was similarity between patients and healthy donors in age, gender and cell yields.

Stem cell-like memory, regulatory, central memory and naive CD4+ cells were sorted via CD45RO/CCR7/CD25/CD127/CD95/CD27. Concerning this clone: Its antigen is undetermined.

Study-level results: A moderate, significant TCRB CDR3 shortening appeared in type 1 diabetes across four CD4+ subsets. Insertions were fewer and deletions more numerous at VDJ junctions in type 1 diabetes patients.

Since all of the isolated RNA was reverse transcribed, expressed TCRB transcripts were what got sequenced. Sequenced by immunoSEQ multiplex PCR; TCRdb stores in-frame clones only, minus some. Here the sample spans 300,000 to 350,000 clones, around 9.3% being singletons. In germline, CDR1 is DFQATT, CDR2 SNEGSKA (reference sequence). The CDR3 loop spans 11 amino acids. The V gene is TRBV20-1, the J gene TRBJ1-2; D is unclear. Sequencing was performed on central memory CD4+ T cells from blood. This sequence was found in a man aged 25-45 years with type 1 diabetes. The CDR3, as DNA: TGCAGCACAGACACCGACTATGGCTACACCTTC. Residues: CSTDTDYGYTF.